The 20 T cell receptor beta chains below all came from one sample that was sequenced in a study of cytomegalovirus exposure and HLA in healthy donors. The PCR employed 60 Vbeta primers together with 13 Jbeta primers. Profiling relied on immunoSEQ multiplex PCR, and the TCRdb table lists in-frame clones only, not all of them. The data contain about 160,000 clones, less than 80% of them seen just once; the ten biggest clones take up about 4.5%. Sequenced input: PBMCs. The receptors come from a man between 40 and 49 years old in good health and CMV-seronegative.

The V and J genes are TRBV5-1 and TRBJ1-2, with TRBD1 identical over 7 bases. This CDR3 comprises 13 residues. Germline loops: CDR1 SGHRS, CDR2 YFSETQ. The trim removed 6 bases at V and 4 bases at J, leaving 6 bases unmatched. CDR3 in amino acids: CASTDREFYGYTF. The CDR3 DNA reads TGCGCCAGCACTGACAGGGAGTTCTATGGCTACACCTTC.

This clone showed up just a few times. The sample carries other DNA sequences with the same CDR3. The chain is built from TRBV4-1 and TRBJ2-1; 11 positions agree with TRBD2. The CDR3 extends over 16 amino acids. Germline values: CDR1 MGHRA, CDR2 YSYEKL. J gave up 8 bases and V 1 base, and 7 bases lay outside the gene matches. The CDR3 region has the DNA TGCGCCAGCAGCCAAGTGCTAGCGGGGGGCGTAGATGAGCAGTTCTTC. It encodes CASSQVLAGGVDEQFF.

The V gene is TRBV18, the J gene TRBJ2-3; D gene ambiguous. Trimming took off 0 bases at V and 0 bases at J, with 7 bases between the two ends. CDR3 length: 15 amino acids. Germline V CDR1 and CDR2: KGHSH, LQKENI. CDR3 sequence (DNA): TGTGCCAGCTCACCACCGGCAGGCAGCACAGATACGCAGTATTTT. Translating gives CASSPPAGSTDTQYF.

This clone came up a few times. The sample contains more than one DNA sequence encoding this CDR3. The rearrangement joins TRBV5-4 to TRBJ2-7, with D perhaps TRBD2 (6 bases). Germline values: CDR1 SGHNT, CDR2 YYREEE (reference sequence). The ends were cut back, 3 bases at V and 6 bases at J, with 19 bases in the middle. The CDR3 is 15 amino acids. The CDR3 loop is CASSSGLSVIGEQYF. DNA for the CDR3: TGTGCCAGCAGCTCGGGACTTTCAGTAATTGGCGAGCAGTACTTC.

The genes are TRBV15 and TRBJ2-3, with D unclear. The CDR3 length is 14 residues. Germline CDR1 and CDR2: LNHNV and YYDKDF (reference sequence). Trimming took off 0 bases at V and 3 bases at J, with 7 bases between the two ends. The CDR3: CATSRDQRTDTQYF. The CDR3, as DNA: TGTGCCACCAGCAGAGATCAGAGGACAGATACGCAGTATTTT.

The rearrangement joins TRBV7-2 to TRBJ1-1; D perhaps matches TRBD1 (6 bases). Per germline, CDR1 SGHTA and CDR2 FQGNSA. The CDR3 is 15 residues long. V dropped 5 bases and J dropped 4 bases, with 17 bases sitting between them. This chain's CDR3 is CASSPPGTRSTEAFF. CDR3 nucleotide sequence: TGTGCCAGCAGCCCCCCAGGGACAAGGAGCACTGAAGCTTTCTTT.

CDR3 nucleotide sequence: TGTGCCAGCAGTTACTTTAACGGGATGAATGAGCAGTTCTTC. It is translated as CASSYFNGMNEQFF. V is TRBV6-5 and J is TRBJ2-1; possible D gene TRBD2, 5 bases. The CDR3 is 14 residues long. The germline CDR1 and CDR2 sequences are MNHEY and SVGAGI. V was shortened by 1 base and J by 7 bases, with 11 bases between the two germline ends.

Points on this clone: The CDR3 does not end in the conserved phenylalanine or tryptophan, so this is likely a read error. The DNA is left out, because the CDR3 cannot be placed on it with certainty; the CDR3 is given as TCRdb lists it. The J gene is TRBJ2-7, the V gene TRBV2; the table's D call, TRBD2, has no DNA check behind it. The CDR3 adds up to 12 amino acids, both ends counted. Per germline, CDR1 SNHLY and CDR2 FYNNEI. CDR3 protein: CASSGETGVYWE.

The table lists this clone with a few counts. The gene calls are TRBV5-1 and TRBJ2-1, with D possibly being TRBD1 (6 bases). From germline, CDR1 is SGHRS and CDR2 YFSETQ. This CDR3 contains 15 residues. V lost 4 bases and J 4 bases, leaving 15 bases between the germline ends. Here the CDR3 DNA reads TGCGCCAGCAGCGAGGGACACAAGTCTTACAATGAGCAGTTCTTC. Its protein product is CASSEGHKSYNEQFF.

This chain joins TRBV27 and TRBJ2-3, with 7 bases that match TRBD2. The V segment lost 3 bases and the J segment 4 bases; nucleotides outside the gene matches: 13. Germline loops: CDR1 MNHEY, CDR2 SMNVEV (reference sequence). The CDR3 extends over 17 amino acids. The CDR3 loop is CASSFPLSSGVPDTQYF. CDR3 nucleotides: TGTGCCAGCAGTTTTCCCCTTTCGAGCGGGGTCCCAGATACGCAGTATTTT.

The table lists this clone with a count of one. The rearrangement joins TRBV5-6 to TRBJ2-5; 7 bases are a match to TRBD1. V dropped 4 bases and J dropped 4; count of bases not matched to a gene: 7. The CDR3 is 14 amino acids. The V gene's germline CDR1 is SGHDT and CDR2 YYEEEE. The CDR3 DNA sequence: TGTGCCAGCAGCCCAGACAGGGCACGAGAGACCCAGTACTTC. This codes for CASSPDRARETQYF.

The genes are TRBV27 and TRBJ2-5, with TRBD2 matching 7 bases. Unmatched junction bases numbered 6, after V lost 6 bases and J lost 5 bases. CDR1 and CDR2 (germline): MNHEY, SMNVEV (reference sequence). The CDR3 consists of 13 residues. CDR3 sequence reads: CASRLGEGETQYF. DNA for the CDR3: TGTGCCAGCAGGCTGGGGGAGGGGGAGACCCAGTACTTC.

The genes are TRBV5-4 and TRBJ2-1; D unresolved. CDR3 size: 13 residues. Germline values: CDR1 SGHNT, CDR2 YYREEE (reference sequence). The V and J ends lost 4 bases and 7 bases respectively, with 12 bases between them. CDR3 sequence reads: CASSLSPVNEQFF. As DNA, the CDR3 is TGTGCCAGCAGCCTCTCCCCAGTGAATGAGCAGTTCTTC.

This chain joins TRBV5-1 and TRBJ2-3, with D possibly TRBD2 on 5 matching bases. Trimming stripped 1 base from V and 1 base from J, with 10 bases between. The germline CDR1 and CDR2 sequences are SGHRS and YFSETQ. The length of the CDR3 is 15 residues. CDR3 DNA: TGCGCCAGCAGCTTGCGGCCCGGGGGCACAGATACGCAGTATTTT. It encodes CASSLRPGGTDTQYF.

CDR3 residues: CASSFPLEAFF. DNA for the CDR3: TGTGCCAGCAGCTTCCCCTTAGAAGCTTTCTTT. This chain connects TRBV11-2 to TRBJ1-1, with D unresolved. CDR1 is SGHAT, CDR2 FQNNGV, per germline. This CDR3 contains 11 residues. Trimming shortened V by 3 bases and J by 8 bases, and 7 bases separated the two germline ends.

Only a few counts were recorded for this clone. V and J are TRBV10-3 and TRBJ2-3; 9 bases fit TRBD2. CDR3 size: 16 residues. Trimming at V came to 6 bases and at J to 5 bases, leaving 12 bases not matched to a gene. Germline values: CDR1 ENHRY, CDR2 SYGVKD. The CDR3 sequence: CAIRPSGERRGDTQYF. The CDR3 DNA sequence: TGTGCCATCAGACCTAGCGGGGAGAGGAGAGGAGATACGCAGTATTTT.

The J gene is TRBJ2-1, the V gene TRBV13; D perhaps matches TRBD1 (6 bases). The V gene lost 5 bases and the J gene lost 4 bases, with 15 bases spanning the gap. The CDR3 is 15 residues long. From germline, CDR1 is PRHDT and CDR2 FYEKMQ (reference sequence). Here the CDR3 reads CASSPRQVGYNEQFF. In DNA, the CDR3 is TGTGCCAGCAGCCCCCGACAGGTGGGGTACAATGAGCAGTTCTTC.

The chain recombines TRBV6-1 with TRBJ1-2, with D unclear. This CDR3 region has 15 residues. Trimming took off 1 base at V and 7 bases at J, with 16 bases between the two ends. CDR1 is MNHNS, CDR2 SASEGT, per germline. The CDR3 protein is CASSEDMHPFAGYTF. CDR3 coding DNA: TGTGCCAGCAGTGAAGACATGCACCCCTTCGCTGGCTACACCTTC.

The chain has TRBV2 and TRBJ2-3; 12 nucleotides match TRBD2. The V gene's germline CDR1 is SNHLY and CDR2 FYNNEI. J gave up 2 bases and V 11 bases, and 5 bases lay outside the gene matches. This CDR3 spans 14 amino acids. CDR3 sequence (DNA): TGTGCCCGCGGACTAGCGGGGTTCACAGATACGCAGTATTTT. This codes for CARGLAGFTDTQYF.

The gene calls are TRBV9 and TRBJ2-3, with TRBD2 matching over 8 bases. Germline V gene lookup returns CDR1 SGDLS and CDR2 YYNGEE. The CDR3 spans 14 residues. Trimming at V came to 6 bases and at J to 5 bases, leaving 8 bases not matched to a gene. CDR3 nucleotides: TGTGCCAGCACCGGGGGGGGCAGGGGAGATACGCAGTATTTT. This gives the protein CASTGGGRGDTQYF.